This T cell receptor (beta chain) is from a study of CD8 T cells in Susac syndrome. In the case of this clonotype: Its target is unknown.

Sequencing of TCR beta was performed on blood CD8+ T cells and on blood CD4+ T cells. The TEMRA cells underwent FACS enrichment, while the CD8+ and CD4+ T cells underwent negative isolation. Findings of the study overall: It was acknowledged by the study that relatively few individuals were included in its TCR sequencing and HLA analysis.

Random hexamers primed reverse transcription of about 0.45 to 1 ug RNA. Multiplex immunoSEQ PCR targeted 54 Vbeta and 13 Jbeta TCR beta segments. In TCRdb, the immunoSEQ multiplex PCR reads were re-called with MiXCR into one record per CDR3 protein. The sample lists fewer than 200,000 distinct CDR3 sequences; 90% to 95% were seen once. V gave up 7 bases and J gave up 6 bases, with 18 bases separating them. The CDR3 has 13 amino acids. CDR1 SQVTM and CDR2 ANQGSEA come from the germline V gene. The clonotype comes from a human donor with multiple sclerosis. Sequences were obtained from CD8+ T cells from PBMCs. This chain links TRBV29-1 with TRBJ1-2, with a weak D call TRBD1 (5 bases). As DNA, the CDR3 is TGCAGCGCTGGAGTCGGGGCGCGGGATGGCTACACCTTC. Its translation is CSAGVGARDGYTF.